This is a list of T cell receptor beta chains from one sample in a study of control samples from healthy donors and cancer patients. Repertoires were generated with immunoSEQ multiplex PCR, while TCRdb's copy carries only in-frame clones and drops some. This table has 40,000 to 50,000 clones, over 85% appearing once. The specimen sequenced was PBMCs. Receptor source: a woman in her 50s with head and neck cancer. Each CDR3 is given with its conserved first and last residue.

v_call	cdr3_aa
TRBV30	CAWSGGTGGWNTEAFF
TRBV27	CASSFSGGRNEQYF
TRBV4-1	CASSQKQGVVEKLFF
TRBV20-1	CSASQQHEQYF
TRBV19	CASSMGQNYNEQFF
TRBV5-6	CASSLGQGGDTQYF
TRBV29-1	CSVTTQNTEAFF
TRBV6-5	CASTPGGRTEAFF
TRBV5-1	CASSLQGSNEKLFF
TRBV5-1	CASPTSGSTDTQYF
TRBV5-1	CASSLLGALNTGELFF
TRBV28	CASSFPIGLAGYNEQFF
TRBV7-2	CASSLDRHNGQFF
TRBV10-2	CASSNIRAGGYTGELFF
TRBV19	CASSIGGMRTDTQYF
TRBV2	CASSPGPNTGELFF